This paragraph covers one T cell receptor (beta chain) sequence. This sample is drawn from a study of shared T cell receptors in the human thymus. Per germline, CDR1 MGHDK and CDR2 SYGVNS. The CDR3 extends over 18 amino acids. Germline trimming cut 6 bases from V and 0 bases from J; bases unmatched to any gene: 9. Sequencing was performed with immunoSEQ multiplex PCR; in TCRdb, only in-frame clones are kept and a portion is missing. This table has about 660,000 clones, more than 75% appearing once. These same data were also listed under a study on human thymus T cells. That work states: Resections from corrective heart surgery supplied the thymus tissue. Among unrelated individuals, related research reported thymic repertoires that overlapped highly.

This clonotype originated in a boy younger than two with a congenital heart defect. The sample consisted of thymocytes. This chain uses TRBV25-1 with TRBJ2-4; TRBD2 matches at 12 bases. The CDR3 DNA sequence: TGTGCCAGCAGAGGCGGGACTAGCGGGCCAGGAGCCAAAAACATTCAGTACTTC. It is translated as CASRGGTSGPGAKNIQYF.